These T cell receptor beta chains were read from a single sample in a study of cytomegalovirus exposure and HLA in healthy donors. The table came from immunoSEQ multiplex PCR; TCRdb's copy has only in-frame clones and leaves some out. The repertoire holds just over 150,000 clones, 70% to 90% seen once, with about 2% in the top ten. Sequencing was performed on PBMCs. The receptors were sampled from a man between 18 and 29 years old in good health and CMV-seropositive. Each CDR3 is given with its conserved first and last residue. Each record gives: CDR3 DNA, CDR3 protein, V gene, D gene, J gene, clone size. The D gene is left open where the match is weak. Clone size appears in some rows only: once, few, many, or a class for an expanded clone.

TGTGCCAGCAGCTTTGACATCATGAACACTGAAGCTTTCTTT	CASSFDIMNTEAFF	TRBV5-5	-	TRBJ1-1	-
TGTGCCAGCAGTTCCGGGACTTGGGTTTTTGGTGAGCAGTTCTTC	CASSSGTWVFGEQFF	TRBV11-2	-	TRBJ2-1	-
TGCGCCAGCAGCTTTGAGGGGGCCGGTGGAGATACGCAGTATTTT	CASSFEGAGGDTQYF	TRBV5-1	TRBD1	TRBJ2-3	-
TGTGCCAGCAGCTTGGGAGACAGCAACACTGAAGCTTTCTTT	CASSLGDSNTEAFF	TRBV5-6	-	TRBJ1-1	-
TGTGCCAGTAGCAAACCGGGACAGGGATACGAAAAACTGTTTTTT	CASSKPGQGYEKLFF	TRBV19	TRBD1	TRBJ1-4	-
TGTGCCAGCAGCGTAGGGTCGCGCGCAGATACGCAGTATTTT	CASSVGSRADTQYF	TRBV9	-	TRBJ2-3	-
TGTGCCAGTACCCCGGGGCAGGGGGATTACGAGCAGTACTTC	CASTPGQGDYEQYF	TRBV19	TRBD1	TRBJ2-7	-
TGTGCCATAGAAAAAGACGGGTCCTCCTACGAGCAGTACTTC	CAIEKDGSSYEQYF	TRBV5-4	-	TRBJ2-7	-
TGTGCCAGCAGTGAACTGACAGTTTCGAGCTCTGGGGCCAACGGCCTGACTTTC	CASSELTVSSSGANGLTF	TRBV6-1	-	TRBJ2-6	few
TGCGCCAGCAGCTTGGGGCCGCTCACAACTAATGAAAAACTGTTTTTT	CASSLGPLTTNEKLFF	TRBV5-1	-	TRBJ1-4	-
TGTGCCAGCAGCCCCCGGCAGGGTGAGGCAGATACGCAGTATTTT	CASSPRQGEADTQYF	TRBV7-9	-	TRBJ2-3	few